These 13 T cell receptor beta chains were all obtained from the same sample, sequenced in a study of blood T cell repertoires in COVID-19. Clones were read by immunoSEQ multiplex PCR, and TCRdb kept only the in-frame ones, dropping some. The table includes 250,000 to 300,000 clones, 86% detected once. Sequences were obtained from peripheral blood. These receptors came from a woman aged 30 to 39 with active or convalescent COVID-19.

This sequence joins TRBV2 and TRBJ2-5; D perhaps matches TRBD1 (6 bases). The CDR3 loop spans 14 amino acids. CDR1 is SNHLY and CDR2 is FYNNEI in the germline V gene. The V end was cut by 10 bases, the J end by 0 bases, with 15 bases between. CDR3 region: CATQGLYYQETQYF. Here the CDR3 DNA reads TGTGCCACCCAGGGGTTGTATTACCAAGAGACCCAGTACTTC.

The chain has TRBV20-1 and TRBJ2-1; TRBD1 might be the D (5 bases). This CDR3 is built from 14 residues. Trimming took off 3 bases at V and 10 bases at J, with 19 bases between the two ends. Per the germline V gene, CDR1 is DFQATT and CDR2 is SNEGSKA (reference sequence). CDR3 loop: CSASLSGALKEQFF. DNA of the CDR3: TGCAGTGCTAGTCTCTCTGGGGCGTTGAAGGAGCAGTTCTTC.

The chain is built from TRBV27 and TRBJ2-3; weak D call: TRBD2 (6 bases). The CDR3 sequence is 18 residues long. CDR1 and CDR2 from the germline V gene are MNHEY and SMNVEV (reference sequence). Trimming took off 4 bases at V and 2 bases at J, with 22 bases between the two ends. In nucleotides, the CDR3 is TGTGCCAGCAGTTCGACCCGCGGCGTTAGCGGACCCACAGATACGCAGTATTTT. Translation: CASSSTRGVSGPTDTQYF.

The chain has TRBV7-3 and TRBJ1-5; 9 nucleotides agree with TRBD1. Losses at the gene ends were 2 bases for V and 5 bases for J; bases not matched to a gene: 10. Germline lookup yields CDR1 SGHTA and CDR2 FQGTGA. The CDR3 is made up of 17 amino acids. In nucleotides, the CDR3 is TGTGCCAGCAGCTTAGTCACGACAGGGGGTCGACATCAGCCCCAGCATTTT. Translation: CASSLVTTGGRHQPQHF.

The V call is TRBV3-1 (or the pseudogene TRBV3-2), the J call TRBJ2-5, with TRBD2 matching 9 bases. Losses at the gene ends were 3 bases for V and 13 bases for J; bases not matched to a gene: 3. The CDR3 is made up of 11 amino acids. Germline CDR1 and CDR2: LGHDT and YNNKEL (reference sequence). Written as DNA, the CDR3 is TGTGCCAGCAGCCATTTAGCGGGGGTGTACTTC. Its translation: CASSHLAGVYF.

The chain links TRBV6-1 to TRBJ1-6, with unresolved D. The V gene's germline CDR1 is MNHNS and CDR2 SASEGT. The CDR3 sequence is 15 residues long. The germline V and J ends were trimmed by 0 bases and 14 bases, with 17 bases remaining between them. The CDR3 loop reads CASSEAAGRGLTLHF. Written as DNA, the CDR3 is TGTGCCAGCAGTGAAGCTGCGGGAAGAGGGCTCACCCTCCACTTT.

The J gene is TRBJ1-2, the V gene TRBV6-6; D not certain. Trimming cost V 5 bases and J 6 bases, with 10 bases left between them. The CDR3 length is 12 residues. The V gene's germline CDR1 is MNHNY and CDR2 SVGAGI (reference sequence). CDR3 nucleotides: TGTGCCAGCAGTCGTCTTAGCGATGGCTACACCTTC. Protein product: CASSRLSDGYTF.

The chain has TRBV7-8 and TRBJ1-5; D call uncertain. From germline, CDR1 is SGHVS and CDR2 FQNEAQ. Trimming cost V 5 bases and J 3 bases, with 14 bases left between them. The CDR3 contains 15 residues. DNA for the CDR3: TGTGCCAGCAGCCCCCGGGGTTTACTCAATCAGCCCCAGCATTTT. This sequence encodes CASSPRGLLNQPQHF.

This clone was observed a handful of times. The chain carries TRBV24-1 and TRBJ2-3; TRBD1 agrees at 7 bases. The V segment lost 5 bases and the J segment 0 bases; nucleotides outside the gene matches: 25. The length of the CDR3 is 22 residues. The germline V gene encodes CDR1 KGHDR and CDR2 SFDVKD. CDR3 DNA sequence: TGTGCCACCAGTGCATTGGGTTCAAGATCGGGACAGCCATCCTTTAGCACAGATACGCAGTATTTT. Translation: CATSALGSRSGQPSFSTDTQYF.

The chain carries TRBV30 and TRBJ1-2, with TRBD1 matching over 10 bases. The germline CDR1 and CDR2 sequences are GTSNPN and SVGIG (reference sequence). Trimming at V came to 2 bases and at J to 6 bases, leaving 3 bases not matched to a gene. This CDR3 spans 13 amino acids. The DNA for the CDR3 is TGTGCCTGGAGTTTGACAGGGGGCAATGGCTACACCTTC. It is translated as CAWSLTGGNGYTF.

The rearrangement uses TRBV5-5 and TRBJ2-7; 7 bases match TRBD1. With 3 bases clipped from V and 2 bases from J, the junction kept 5 bases outside the gene matches. This CDR3 spans 14 amino acids. The germline V gene encodes CDR1 SGHKS and CDR2 YYEKEE (reference sequence). The CDR3 sequence is CASSWEQGTYEQYF. As DNA, the CDR3 is TGTGCCAGCAGCTGGGAACAGGGGACCTACGAGCAGTACTTC.

V usage is TRBV5-6 and J usage is TRBJ2-7; 11 bases map to TRBD2. CDR1 is SGHDT and CDR2 is YYEEEE in the germline V gene. This CDR3 region has 18 residues. With 4 bases clipped from V and 1 base from J, the junction kept 13 bases outside the gene matches. The CDR3: CASSRGRRLAGRSYEQYF. DNA for the CDR3: TGTGCCAGCAGCCGGGGACGTCGACTAGCGGGGCGATCCTACGAGCAGTACTTC. The variable domain in full, completed from reference TRBV5-6 and TRBJ2-7, reads DAGVTQSPTHLIKTRGQQVTLRCSPKSGHDTVSWYQQALGQGPQFIFQYYEEEERQRGNFPDRFSGHQFPNYSSELNVNALLLGDSALYLCASSRGRRLAGRSYEQYFGPGTRLTVT.

CDR3 region: CASSPGGDAEKLFF. The CDR3 DNA sequence: TGTGCCAGCTCACCAGGCGGGGATGCTGAAAAACTGTTTTTT. The chain couples TRBV18 to TRBJ1-4, with no clear D. This CDR3 region has 14 residues. V dropped 2 bases and J dropped 7 bases, with 11 bases sitting between them. Germline V CDR1 and CDR2: KGHSH, LQKENI.